The clone carrying this TCR beta chain was seen more than once but under ten times. What it recognizes is unknown. The data are from a study of cytomegalovirus exposure and HLA in healthy donors. Looking at the study overall: Of the donors genotyped, 398 in all, around 76% fell in the Caucasian-associated ancestry cluster.

Trimming removed 3 bases from V and 4 bases from J; junction bases left unmatched: 14. This CDR3 contains 18 residues. The V gene's germline CDR1 is MNHEY and CDR2 SMNVEV (reference sequence). The PCR had 60 Vbeta and 13 Jbeta primers. Repertoires were generated with immunoSEQ multiplex PCR, while TCRdb's copy carries only in-frame clones and drops some. The sample holds roughly 100,000 clones, about 71% seen once. Study findings and constraints: Indistinguishable V segments such as TRBV6-2 and TRBV6-3 were excluded.

The V gene is TRBV27, the J gene TRBJ2-3; TRBD1 matches at 9 bases. The material sequenced was PBMCs. The TCR was taken from a woman in her fifties or sixties in good health and CMV-seronegative. CDR3 sequence: CASSFPPSTGGNADTQYF. CDR3 DNA: TGTGCCAGCAGTTTCCCACCTTCCACAGGGGGCAATGCAGATACGCAGTATTTT.